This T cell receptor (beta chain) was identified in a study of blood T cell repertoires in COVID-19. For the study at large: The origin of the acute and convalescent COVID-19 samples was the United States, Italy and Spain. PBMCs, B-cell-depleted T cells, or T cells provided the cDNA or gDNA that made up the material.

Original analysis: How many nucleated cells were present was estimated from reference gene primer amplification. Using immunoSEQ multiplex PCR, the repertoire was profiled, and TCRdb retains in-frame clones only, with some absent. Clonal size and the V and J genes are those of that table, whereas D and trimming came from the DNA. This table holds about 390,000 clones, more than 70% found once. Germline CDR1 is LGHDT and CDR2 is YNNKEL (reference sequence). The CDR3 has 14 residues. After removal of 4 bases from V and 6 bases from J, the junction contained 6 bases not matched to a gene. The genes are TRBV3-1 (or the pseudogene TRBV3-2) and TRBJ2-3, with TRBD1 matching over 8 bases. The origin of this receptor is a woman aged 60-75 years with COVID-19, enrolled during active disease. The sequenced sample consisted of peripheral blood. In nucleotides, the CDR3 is TGTGCCAGCAGCCGGACAGGGTGGGGGGATACGCAGTATTTT. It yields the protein CASSRTGWGDTQYF.